This T cell receptor beta chain was identified in a study of blood T cell repertoires in COVID-19. Study information: Acute-phase and convalescent COVID-19 samples originated in the United States, Italy and Spain. The cDNA or gDNA used as material had been derived from T cells, B-cell-depleted T cells, or PBMCs.

Trimming cost V 1 base and J 3 bases, with 4 bases left between them. Germline-derived CDR1 and CDR2 are GTSNPN and SVGIG (reference sequence). CDR3 length: 11 amino acids. Per the study methods: Scientists estimated how many nucleated cells there were by amplifying reference gene primers. Assay: immunoSEQ multiplex PCR; the TCRdb copy retains only in-frame clones and omits some. The V and J calls and the clone size are those of that table, but D and trimming were determined from the DNA. The sample includes 200,000 to 250,000 clones, roughly 80% of them seen just once. Sequenced input: peripheral blood. The chain is built from TRBV30 and TRBJ2-7; D not certain. The clonotype comes from an elderly woman with acute or convalescent COVID-19. The CDR3 loop reads CAWSDSYEQYF. In nucleotides, the CDR3 is TGTGCCTGGAGTGACAGCTACGAGCAGTACTTC.